This TCR beta chain was recovered during a study of shared clonotypes between healthy human individuals. Study conclusions and caveats: The study's rarefaction showed incomplete sorted-subset sequencing despite large depth.

V was clipped by 4 bases and J by 7 bases, with 10 bases between them. CDR1 and CDR2 from the germline V gene are SGHVS and FNYEAQ. The CDR3 has 13 amino acids. This clone has a single count. Its antigen is unidentified. Terminally differentiated effector memory CD45RA+ cells were left out of the naive CD8 fraction, which was CD45RO-negative and positively selected for CCR7. This table comes from immunoSEQ multiplex PCR, and its TCRdb copy is limited to in-frame clones, with some not included. The sample includes millions of clones, about 95% seen only once; the top ten take roughly 1.1%. Sequenced input: naive CD8+ T cells sorted from blood. The clonotype originates from a man younger than 35 in good health. V and J are TRBV7-6 and TRBJ2-2; the D gene is possibly TRBD2 (6 bases). CDR3 in DNA: TGTGCCAGCAGCTGGGGGGTACTCGGGGAGCTGTTTTTT. It translates to CASSWGVLGELFF.